This T cell receptor (beta chain) was identified in a study of cytomegalovirus exposure and HLA in healthy donors. A remark on this clone: Its antigen is currently unknown.

Primers included in the PCR were 60 Vbeta and 13 Jbeta primers. Profiled with immunoSEQ multiplex PCR; TCRdb holds only in-frame clones, not every one. The sample lists tens of thousands of clones, approximately 84% occurring once. Study-wide points: Equally common other TCR beta chains were less clonally expanded than HLA-associated ones, a later analysis found.

The V and J ends lost 4 bases and 4 bases respectively, with 13 bases between them. The CDR3 is made up of 14 amino acids. From germline, CDR1 is MNHNY and CDR2 SVGAGI (reference sequence). Sequencing used PBMCs. This receptor was taken from a woman between 45 and 65 years old in good health and CMV-seronegative. V usage is TRBV6-6 and J usage is TRBJ1-1; D remains ambiguous. CDR3 DNA sequence: TGTGCCAGCAGTTCTGGTACTACCGCCACTGAAGCTTTCTTT. Protein sequence: CASSSGTTATEAFF.